This entry concerns a single T cell receptor beta chain. Antigen specificity is unknown. This specimen belongs to a study of T cell responses to AZD1222 COVID-19 vaccine. The germline V gene encodes CDR1 PRHDT and CDR2 FYEKMQ (reference sequence). The V segment lost 6 bases and the J segment 0 bases; nucleotides outside the gene matches: 2. There are 15 residues in the CDR3. Some clones are missing from TCRdb's copy, which holds only in-frame ones; the method was immunoSEQ multiplex PCR. Among over 65,000 clones listed, about 91% were seen once. Whole-study findings and limits: Regions left unmutated in variants are reportedly the target of nearly half of spike-specific TCRs.

The source material was peripheral blood, sampled on day 0 of MenACWY control vaccination. V usage is TRBV13 and J usage is TRBJ2-3, with 11 bases aligning to TRBD2. This sequence originates from an adult in good health. The CDR3 nucleotides are TGTGCCAGCAGAAGGACTAGCGGGAGCACAGATACGCAGTATTTT. It is translated as CASRRTSGSTDTQYF.